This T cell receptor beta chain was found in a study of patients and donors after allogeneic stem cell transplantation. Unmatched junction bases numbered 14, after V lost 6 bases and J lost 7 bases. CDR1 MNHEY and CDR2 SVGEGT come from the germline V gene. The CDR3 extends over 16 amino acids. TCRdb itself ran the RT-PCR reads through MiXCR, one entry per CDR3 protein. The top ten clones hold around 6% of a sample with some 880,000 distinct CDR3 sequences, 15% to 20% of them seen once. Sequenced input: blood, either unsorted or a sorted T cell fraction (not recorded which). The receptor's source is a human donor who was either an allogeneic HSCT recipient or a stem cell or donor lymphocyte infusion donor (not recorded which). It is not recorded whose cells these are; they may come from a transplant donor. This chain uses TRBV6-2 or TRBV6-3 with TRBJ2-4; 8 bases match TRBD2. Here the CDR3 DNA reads TGTGCCAGCAGAAACATCCGGGGGGGCCAATGGAACATTCAGTACTTC. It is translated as CASRNIRGGQWNIQYF.